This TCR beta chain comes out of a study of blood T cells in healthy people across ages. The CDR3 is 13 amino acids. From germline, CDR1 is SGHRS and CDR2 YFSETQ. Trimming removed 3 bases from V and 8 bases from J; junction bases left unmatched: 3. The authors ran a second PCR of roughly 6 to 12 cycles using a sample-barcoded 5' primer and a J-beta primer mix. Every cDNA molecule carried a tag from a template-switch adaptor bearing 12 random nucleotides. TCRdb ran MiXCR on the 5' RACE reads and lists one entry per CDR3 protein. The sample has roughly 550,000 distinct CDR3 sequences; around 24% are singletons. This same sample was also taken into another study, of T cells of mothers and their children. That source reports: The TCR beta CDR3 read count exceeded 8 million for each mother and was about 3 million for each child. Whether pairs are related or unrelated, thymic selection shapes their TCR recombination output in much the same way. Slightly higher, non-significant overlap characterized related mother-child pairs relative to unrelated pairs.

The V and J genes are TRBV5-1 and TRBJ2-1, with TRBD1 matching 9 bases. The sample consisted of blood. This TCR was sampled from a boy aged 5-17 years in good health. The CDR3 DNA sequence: TGCGCCAGCAGCTGGACAGGGGACGATGAGCAGTTCTTC. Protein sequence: CASSWTGDDEQFF.